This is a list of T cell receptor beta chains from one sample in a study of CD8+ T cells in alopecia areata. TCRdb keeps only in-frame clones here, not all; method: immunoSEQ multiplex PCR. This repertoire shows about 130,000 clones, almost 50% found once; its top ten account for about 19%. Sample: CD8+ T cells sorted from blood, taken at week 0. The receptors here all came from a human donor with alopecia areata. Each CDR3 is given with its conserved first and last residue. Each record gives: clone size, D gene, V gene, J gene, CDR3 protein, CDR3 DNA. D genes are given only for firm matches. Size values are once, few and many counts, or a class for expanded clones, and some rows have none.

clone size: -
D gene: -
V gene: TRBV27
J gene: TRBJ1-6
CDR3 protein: CASTHRPPDSPLHF
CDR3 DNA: TGTGCCAGCACTCACCGTCCCCCCGATTCACCCCTCCACTTT

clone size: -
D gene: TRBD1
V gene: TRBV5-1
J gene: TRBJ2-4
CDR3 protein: CASSIRRGRGDIQYF
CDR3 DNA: TGCGCCAGCAGCATCCGCAGGGGGCGAGGGGACATTCAGTACTTC

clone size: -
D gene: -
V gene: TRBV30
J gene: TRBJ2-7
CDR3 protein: CAWSGFWAPYEQYF
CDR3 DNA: TGTGCCTGGAGTGGGTTCTGGGCTCCCTACGAGCAGTACTTC

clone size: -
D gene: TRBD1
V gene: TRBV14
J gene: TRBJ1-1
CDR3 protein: CASSQYRGPNTEAFF
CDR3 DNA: TGTGCCAGCAGCCAGTACAGGGGTCCCAACACTGAAGCTTTCTTT

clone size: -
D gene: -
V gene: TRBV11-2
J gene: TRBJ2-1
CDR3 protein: CASSLDLRGDNEQFF
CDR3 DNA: TGTGCCAGCAGCTTAGATCTCAGGGGAGACAATGAGCAGTTCTTC

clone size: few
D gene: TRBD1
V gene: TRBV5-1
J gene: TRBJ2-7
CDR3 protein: CASGRRTGEHEQYF
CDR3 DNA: TGCGCCAGCGGACGGCGAACAGGGGAACACGAGCAGTACTTC

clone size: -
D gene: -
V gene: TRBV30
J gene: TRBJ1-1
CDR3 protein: CAWSLGGPEAFF
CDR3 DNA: TGTGCCTGGAGTCTGGGCGGGCCTGAAGCTTTCTTT

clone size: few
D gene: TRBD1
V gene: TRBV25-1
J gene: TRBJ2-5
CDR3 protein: CASMLRGYQETQYF
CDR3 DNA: TGTGCCAGCATGCTCAGGGGGTACCAAGAGACCCAGTACTTC

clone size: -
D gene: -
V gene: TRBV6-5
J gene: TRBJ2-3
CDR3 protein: CASSSGTDTQYF
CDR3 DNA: TGTGCCAGCAGTTCTGGCACAGATACGCAGTATTTT

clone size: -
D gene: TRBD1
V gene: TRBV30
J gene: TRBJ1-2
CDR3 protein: CAWSRGQGNMVDYGYTF
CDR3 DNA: TGTGCCTGGAGTCGTGGACAGGGAAATATGGTGGACTATGGCTACACCTTC

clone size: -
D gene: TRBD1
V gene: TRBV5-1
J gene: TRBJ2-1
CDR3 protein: CASSFRGQGYNEQFF
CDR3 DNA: TGCGCCAGCAGCTTTCGGGGACAGGGGTACAATGAGCAGTTCTTC

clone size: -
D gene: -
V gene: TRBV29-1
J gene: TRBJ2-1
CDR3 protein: CSAVGASSYNEQFF
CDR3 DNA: TGCAGCGCAGTCGGGGCGAGCTCCTACAATGAGCAGTTCTTC